This TCR beta chain was profiled in a study of molecular identifiers for immune sequencing clone quantification. Study findings and constraints: Highly expanded clone sizes could be underestimated through barcode sharing by identical TCR molecules. Over 97% of effector molecules, but under 1% in naive cells, were held by clones with more than 20 RNA copies.

TCRdb redid the calling of the PCR reads with MiXCR, one entry per CDR3 protein. Of roughly 90,000 distinct CDR3 sequences listed, roughly 19% are singletons. For this clonotype: The antigen remains unidentified. A single base separates this from a much larger clone, so it may be a read error.

CDR1 SGHDN and CDR2 FVKESK come from the germline V gene. CDR3 length: 15 amino acids. The source is a human donor in good health. Some libraries in this study had Jurkat cell RNA spiked in. The source material was naive CD8+ T cells from blood, with Jurkat cell RNA spiked in. Sample subset: FACS-sorted CD8+CD4-CCR7+CD45RA+ naive T cells. The V call is TRBV14, the J call TRBJ1-2; 10 positions agree with TRBD1. CDR3 region: CAGSPTGTGVRGYTF. In DNA, the CDR3 is TGTGCCGGCAGCCCCACCGGGACAGGGGTTCGTGGCTACACCTTC. Variable domain in full (rest from reference TRBV14 and TRBJ1-2): EAGVTQFPSHSVIEKGQTVTLRCDPISGHDNLYWYRRVMGKEIKFLLHFVKESKQDESGMPNNRFLAERTGGTYSTLKVQPAELEDSGVYFCAGSPTGTGVRGYTFGSGTRLTVV.